This is a list of T cell receptor beta chains from one sample in a study of CD8+ T cells in alopecia areata. The data were produced by immunoSEQ multiplex PCR, yet TCRdb's version contains in-frame clones alone and is incomplete. In the table there are about 130,000 clones, approximately 49% of which are singletons. This specimen was CD8+ T cells sorted from blood, taken at week 0. The source of these receptors is a human donor with alopecia areata. Each CDR3 is given with its conserved first and last residue. Each record gives: V gene, D gene, J gene, clone size, CDR3 DNA, CDR3 protein. The D gene is left open where the match is weak. Rows give clone size only sometimes, using once, few, many, or a class for an expanded clone.

V gene: TRBV5-1; D gene: TRBD1; J gene: TRBJ2-5; clone size: few; CDR3 DNA: TGCGCCAGCAGCAGCGGGACAGGGGCAGAGACCCAGTACTTC; CDR3 protein: CASSSGTGAETQYF
V gene: TRBV5-6; D gene: .; J gene: TRBJ2-7; clone size: .; CDR3 DNA: TGTGCCAGCAGTTCCTCCTACGAGCAGTACTTC; CDR3 protein: CASSSSYEQYF
V gene: TRBV30; D gene: .; J gene: TRBJ1-2; clone size: .; CDR3 DNA: TGTGCCTGGAGTGTACCCCCCCGCTACACCTTC; CDR3 protein: CAWSVPPRYTF
V gene: TRBV13; D gene: TRBD1; J gene: TRBJ2-1; clone size: few; CDR3 DNA: TGTGCCAGCAGCCCTCGACAGGGGGCCTACAATGAGCAGTTCTTC; CDR3 protein: CASSPRQGAYNEQFF
V gene: TRBV7-9; D gene: TRBD1; J gene: TRBJ1-1; clone size: .; CDR3 DNA: TGTGCCAGCAGCGCGCGACAGGGGAGGACTGAAGCTTTCTTT; CDR3 protein: CASSARQGRTEAFF
V gene: TRBV6-6; D gene: .; J gene: TRBJ1-3; clone size: few; CDR3 DNA: TGTGCCAGCAGTTACTCCCCAGGGAGGGGAAACACCATATATTTT; CDR3 protein: CASSYSPGRGNTIYF
V gene: TRBV2; D gene: .; J gene: TRBJ2-5; clone size: .; CDR3 DNA: TGTGCCAGCAGTGAAGGGAGGGTTGGCCAAGAGACCCAGTACTTC; CDR3 protein: CASSEGRVGQETQYF
V gene: TRBV30; D gene: TRBD1; J gene: TRBJ1-5; clone size: once; CDR3 DNA: TGTGCCTGGAGTTGGACAGGGTCAAGCAATCAGCCCCAGCATTTT; CDR3 protein: CAWSWTGSSNQPQHF
V gene: TRBV2; D gene: TRBD2; J gene: TRBJ2-5; clone size: .; CDR3 DNA: TGTGCCAGCAGCGGACCACTAGGACTAGCAAAGACCCAGTACTTC; CDR3 protein: CASSGPLGLAKTQYF
V gene: TRBV6-5; D gene: .; J gene: TRBJ2-2; clone size: few; CDR3 DNA: TGTGCCAGCAGTGAGGCCTTTTCCACCGGGGAGCTGTTTTTT; CDR3 protein: CASSEAFSTGELFF
V gene: TRBV6-1; D gene: TRBD1; J gene: TRBJ2-7; clone size: .; CDR3 DNA: TGTGCCAGCAGTGAAGCACAGGGGCTGTTCGTCTCCTACGAGCAGTACTTC; CDR3 protein: CASSEAQGLFVSYEQYF
V gene: TRBV9; D gene: TRBD1; J gene: TRBJ1-2; clone size: .; CDR3 DNA: TGTGCCAGCAGCCCGGACAGGCCGGCCCGGCTTGGCTACACCTTC; CDR3 protein: CASSPDRPARLGYTF
V gene: TRBV19; D gene: .; J gene: TRBJ1-1; clone size: .; CDR3 DNA: TGTGCCAGTAGTATTGGGGTATACACTGAAGCTTTCTTT; CDR3 protein: CASSIGVYTEAFF
V gene: TRBV2; D gene: TRBD1; J gene: TRBJ2-3; clone size: .; CDR3 DNA: TGTGCCAGCGGAGGACAGGGCACATTCGATACGCAGTATTTT; CDR3 protein: CASGGQGTFDTQYF
V gene: TRBV15; D gene: TRBD2; J gene: TRBJ2-5; clone size: medium-sized; CDR3 DNA: TGTGCCACCAGCAGAGAAACTAGCGGGGCGGAGACCCAGTACTTC; CDR3 protein: CATSRETSGAETQYF
V gene: TRBV5-1; D gene: .; J gene: TRBJ2-7; clone size: few; CDR3 DNA: TGCGCCAGCAGCTTCACTATCAGGGCATACGAGCAGTACTTC; CDR3 protein: CASSFTIRAYEQYF
V gene: TRBV14; D gene: .; J gene: TRBJ2-1; clone size: few; CDR3 DNA: TGTGCCAGCAGCCAAGGTCGGGGCAGGTTGACCTACAATGAGCAGTTCTTC; CDR3 protein: CASSQGRGRLTYNEQFF
V gene: TRBV12-5; D gene: .; J gene: TRBJ2-1; clone size: few; CDR3 DNA: TGTGCTAGTGGTTCCCCACAAAACCAATGGACGGACAACAATGAGCAGTTCTTC; CDR3 protein: CASGSPQNQWTDNNEQFF
V gene: TRBV7-8; D gene: TRBD1; J gene: TRBJ1-5; clone size: .; CDR3 DNA: TGTGCCAGCAGCTTAGATGGGGGACAGGGAAGGGGTCAGCCCCAGCATTTT; CDR3 protein: CASSLDGGQGRGQPQHF
V gene: TRBV30; D gene: .; J gene: TRBJ1-1; clone size: few; CDR3 DNA: TGTGCCTGGAGTGTACTCACTGAAGCTTTCTTT; CDR3 protein: CAWSVLTEAFF
V gene: TRBV4-1; D gene: .; J gene: TRBJ2-1; clone size: .; CDR3 DNA: TGCGCCAGCAGCCAAGGGAGTCTCGATGAGCAGTTCTTC; CDR3 protein: CASSQGSLDEQFF
V gene: TRBV29-1; D gene: .; J gene: TRBJ1-2; clone size: few; CDR3 DNA: TGCAGCGTTGAAGGGACAGAACGGTATGGCTACACCTTC; CDR3 protein: CSVEGTERYGYTF
V gene: TRBV5-1; D gene: TRBD1; J gene: TRBJ2-7; clone size: .; CDR3 DNA: TGCGCCAGCAGCTGGGACAGGGTGGGCGAGCAGTACTTC; CDR3 protein: CASSWDRVGEQYF
V gene: TRBV6-5; D gene: .; J gene: TRBJ2-3; clone size: .; CDR3 DNA: TGTGCCAGCAGTACCGACTTTCCCGAGGGAGATACGCAGTATTTT; CDR3 protein: CASSTDFPEGDTQYF
V gene: TRBV7-6; D gene: .; J gene: TRBJ1-4; clone size: few; CDR3 DNA: TGTGCCAGCAGCTTAGTTCGGGGGCTGGGTGAAAAACTGTTTTTT; CDR3 protein: CASSLVRGLGEKLFF
V gene: TRBV4-3; D gene: TRBD1; J gene: TRBJ1-2; clone size: .; CDR3 DNA: TGCGCCAGCAGCCAAAGGGGGCTTCTTGGCTACACCTTC; CDR3 protein: CASSQRGLLGYTF
V gene: TRBV7-9; D gene: TRBD1; J gene: TRBJ1-5; clone size: few; CDR3 DNA: TGTGCCAGCAGCTCAGGGGGCCACAATCAGCCCCAGCATTTT; CDR3 protein: CASSSGGHNQPQHF
V gene: TRBV9; D gene: .; J gene: TRBJ2-7; clone size: .; CDR3 DNA: TGTGCCAGCAGCAAAGGGGACTACGAGCAGTACTTC; CDR3 protein: CASSKGDYEQYF
V gene: TRBV7-3; D gene: TRBD1; J gene: TRBJ1-2; clone size: .; CDR3 DNA: TGTGCCAGCAGCTTAGACAGGGAGGCTGGCTACACCTTC; CDR3 protein: CASSLDREAGYTF
V gene: TRBV7-9; D gene: .; J gene: TRBJ1-5; clone size: .; CDR3 DNA: TGTGCCAGCAGCTCGGGAGATCAGCCCCAGCATTTT; CDR3 protein: CASSSGDQPQHF
V gene: TRBV5-1; D gene: TRBD2; J gene: TRBJ2-3; clone size: many; CDR3 DNA: TGCGCCAGCAGCTTGCGGAGCGGGGGAAACACAGATACGCAGTATTTT; CDR3 protein: CASSLRSGGNTDTQYF
V gene: TRBV25-1; D gene: .; J gene: TRBJ2-5; clone size: few; CDR3 DNA: TGTGCCAGCATTTCGACAGCTCGGTGGGAGACCCAGTACTTC; CDR3 protein: CASISTARWETQYF